This TCR beta chain was captured by sequencing in a study of molecular identifiers for immune sequencing clone quantification. Across the study: With replicates, the RNA of roughly 20,000 or 100,000 naive CD8 cells was split five ways and four were sequenced.

The CDR3 totals 15 residues. Trimming cost V 6 bases and J 5 bases, with 19 bases left between them. Germline CDR1 and CDR2: WNHNN and SYGVQD (reference sequence). Findings and limits, study-wide: Underestimation of highly expanded clone sizes could arise where identical TCR molecules share a barcode.

Libraries of naive CD8 T cells were made from approximately 22,000 to 940,000 sorted cells. They used 10%, 30% or 50% RNA. For this clonotype: Its antigen is not identified.

Generation of bulk TCR libraries relied on previously described methods and listed TCR primers. In TCRdb, the PCR reads were re-called with MiXCR into one record per CDR3 protein. The sample holds about 510,000 distinct CDR3 sequences, around 25% seen once. This receptor was taken from a human donor in good health. Some libraries in this study had Jurkat cell RNA spiked in. The V gene is TRBV10-1, the J gene TRBJ2-5; no firm D call. The sample was naive CD8+ T cells from blood, with Jurkat cell RNA spiked in. Specified subset: FACS-sorted CD8+CD4-CCR7+CD45RA+ naive T cells. The CDR3 DNA sequence: TGCGCCAGCAGCCTCGGGCGTGAGCCCGGGGAGACCCAGTACTTC. It yields the protein CASSLGREPGETQYF.